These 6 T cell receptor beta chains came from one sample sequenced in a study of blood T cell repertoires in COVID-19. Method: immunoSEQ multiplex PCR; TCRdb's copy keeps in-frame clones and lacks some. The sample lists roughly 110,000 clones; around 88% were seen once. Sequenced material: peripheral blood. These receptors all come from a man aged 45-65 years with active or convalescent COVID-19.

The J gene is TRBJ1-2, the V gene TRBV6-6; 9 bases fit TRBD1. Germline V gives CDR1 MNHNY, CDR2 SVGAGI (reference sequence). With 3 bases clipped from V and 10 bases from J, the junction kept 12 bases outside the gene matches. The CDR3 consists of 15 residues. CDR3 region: CASSYTGTGPFDYTF. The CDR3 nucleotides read TGTGCCAGCAGTTATACCGGGACAGGGCCCTTTGACTACACCTTC.

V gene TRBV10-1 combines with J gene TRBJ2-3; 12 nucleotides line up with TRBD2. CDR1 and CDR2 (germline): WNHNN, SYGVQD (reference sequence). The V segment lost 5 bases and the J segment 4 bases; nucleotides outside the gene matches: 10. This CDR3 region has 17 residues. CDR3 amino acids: CASSPSGRANNSDTQYF. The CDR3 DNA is TGCGCCAGCAGTCCTAGCGGGAGGGCCAATAATTCAGATACGCAGTATTTT.

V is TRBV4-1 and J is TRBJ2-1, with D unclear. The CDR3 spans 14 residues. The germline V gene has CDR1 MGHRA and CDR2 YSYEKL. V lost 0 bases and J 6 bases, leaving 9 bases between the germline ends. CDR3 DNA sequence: TGCGCCAGCAGCCAAGAATCGCTAATCAATGAGCAGTTCTTC. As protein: CASSQESLINEQFF.

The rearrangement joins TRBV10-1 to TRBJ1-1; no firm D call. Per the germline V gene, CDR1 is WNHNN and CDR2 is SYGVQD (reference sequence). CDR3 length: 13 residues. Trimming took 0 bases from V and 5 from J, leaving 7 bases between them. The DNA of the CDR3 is TGCGCCAGCAGTGAGTCTCGGGGAACTGAAGCTTTCTTT. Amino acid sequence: CASSESRGTEAFF.

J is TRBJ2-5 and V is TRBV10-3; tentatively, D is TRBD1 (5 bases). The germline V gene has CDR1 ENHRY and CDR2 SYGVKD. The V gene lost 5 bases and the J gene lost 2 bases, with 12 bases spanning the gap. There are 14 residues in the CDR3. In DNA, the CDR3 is TGTGCCATCAGTTCAACAGGATCTCAAGAGACCCAGTACTTC. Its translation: CAISSTGSQETQYF.

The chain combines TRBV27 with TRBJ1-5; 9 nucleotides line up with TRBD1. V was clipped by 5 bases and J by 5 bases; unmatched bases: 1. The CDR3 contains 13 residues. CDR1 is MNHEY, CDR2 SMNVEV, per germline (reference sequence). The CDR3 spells CASSRQGDQPQHF. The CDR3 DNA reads TGTGCCAGCAGTCGACAGGGGGATCAGCCCCAGCATTTT.